The T cell receptor (beta chain) under discussion was sequenced for a study of metastatic and nonmetastatic thyroid tumors. Study-wide context: Repertoires from blood and tumor or nodule tissue of malignant and benign thyroid patients were compared. Study-wide results and limits: Relative to benign nodules, malignant thyroid tumors were reportedly characterized by significantly elevated TCR beta diversity in blood and tumor.

TCRdb reassembled clones from the PCR reads with MiXCR. The table lists 25,000 to 35,000 clones, more than 25% of them singletons. Nobody among the patients had been given any treatment before thyroid surgery. A note on this clone: Its antigen is still unknown.

The CDR3 loop spans 16 amino acids. CDR1 and CDR2 (germline): SGHAT, FQNNGV. J was trimmed by 8 bases and V by 5 bases; bases with no gene match: 13. The chain has TRBV11-2 and TRBJ2-1; 9 bases are shared with TRBD2. Sequenced material: blood. The receptor comes from a female donor with papillary thyroid cancer or a benign thyroid nodule (not recorded which). Some clones in this sample may be carry-over from other donors' samples. The CDR3 loop reads CASSPTRREGHDEQFF. Here the CDR3 DNA reads TGTGCCAGCAGCCCCACCAGGCGGGAGGGTCATGATGAGCAGTTCTTC.